This is a list of T cell receptor beta chains from one sample in a study of T cell repertoires in cytomegalovirus infection. Their cognate antigens are unknown. MiXCR, applied by TCRdb to the reads, yields one record per CDR3 protein. The table records some 350,000 distinct CDR3 sequences, roughly 29% of them present only once. The material sequenced was cultured PBMCs, taken from culture after CMV antigen stimulation. These receptors all come from a human donor in good health (CMV status not recorded). Some clones in this sample may be carry-over from other donors' samples. The CDR3 runs from the conserved cysteine through the conserved F or W. Fields, in order: D gene, clone size, V gene, J gene, CDR3 protein, CDR3 DNA. D genes are given only for firm matches. For some rows the clone size is stated as once, few or many, or as a class when expanded; others skip it.

>.|.|TRBV7-8|TRBJ2-1
CASSLVVLSSYNEQFF
TGTGCCAGCAGCTTAGTCGTCCTTAGCTCCTACAATGAGCAGTTCTTC
>TRBD1|.|TRBV7-2|TRBJ1-5
CASSLVGQGNGQPQHF
TGTGCCAGCAGCTTAGTCGGACAGGGTAACGGTCAGCCCCAGCATTTT
>.|.|TRBV7-8|TRBJ2-7
CASSQDRPSYEQYF
TGTGCCAGCAGCCAAGACAGGCCTTCCTACGAGCAGTACTTC
>.|few|TRBV7-6|TRBJ1-5
CASSTLDGPQHF
TGTGCCAGCAGTACCCTAGATGGTCCCCAGCATTTT
>TRBD1|many|TRBV6-1|TRBJ1-6
CASRPGTGNNSPLHF
TGTGCCAGCAGACCCGGGACAGGGAATAATTCACCCCTCCACTTT
>.|.|TRBV20-1|TRBJ1-2
CSARDHRGGSDGYTF
TGCAGTGCTAGAGATCATCGAGGAGGGTCGGATGGCTACACCTTC
>TRBD1|.|TRBV4-1|TRBJ1-5
CASSQGTGTGNQPQHF
TGCGCCAGCAGCCAAGGGACAGGGACGGGCAATCAGCCCCAGCATTTT
>.|.|TRBV6-1|TRBJ1-4
CASRFRAGTTNEKLFF
TGTGCCAGCAGGTTCCGGGCGGGGACAACTAATGAAAAACTGTTTTTT
>TRBD1|.|TRBV19|TRBJ1-5
CASSMGQGGNQPQHF
TGTGCCAGTAGTATGGGACAGGGCGGCAATCAGCCCCAGCATTTT
>TRBD1|few|TRBV28|TRBJ1-1
CASSLMTGTTEAFF
TGTGCCAGCAGCCTGATGACAGGGACCACTGAAGCTTTCTTT
>.|few|TRBV12-3/TRBV12-4|TRBJ2-5
CASSFAPPLGVPRETQYF
TGTGCCAGCAGTTTCGCCCCCCCCCTCGGGGTCCCCAGGGAGACCCAGTACTTC
>TRBD2|few|TRBV7-9|TRBJ2-1
CASGGGPSGEAVNEQFF
TGTGCCAGTGGCGGCGGTCCTAGCGGAGAAGCAGTGAATGAGCAGTTCTTC
>.|.|TRBV6-4|TRBJ2-7
CASSDSSCYEQYF
TGTGCCAGCAGTGACTCGAGCTGCTACGAGCAGTACTTC
>.|.|TRBV6-2/TRBV6-3|TRBJ2-5
CASSYPTANHQETQYF
TGTGCCAGCAGTTACCCGACAGCAAATCACCAAGAGACCCAGTACTTC
>TRBD2|.|TRBV20-1|TRBJ2-1
CSSGTSGDNEQFF
TGCAGTTCCGGGACTAGCGGGGACAATGAGCAGTTCTTC
>TRBD2|.|TRBV7-8|TRBJ2-3
CASSLAPAGDGDTQYF
TGTGCCAGCAGCTTAGCGCCCGCGGGAGACGGGGATACGCAGTATTTT
>.|.|TRBV28|TRBJ1-5
CASSLRMGRRTQHF
TGTGCCAGCAGTTTAAGAATGGGCAGGAGGACCCAGCATTTT
>.|few|TRBV10-3|TRBJ1-5
CAIIRWGFSNQPQHF
TGTGCCATCATTAGGTGGGGATTTAGCAATCAGCCCCAGCATTTT
>.|.|TRBV9|TRBJ1-1
CASSEGGGDTEAFF
TGTGCCAGCAGCGAGGGAGGGGGGGACACTGAAGCTTTCTTT
>.|.|TRBV7-2|TRBJ2-7
CASSLRHEQYF
TGTGCCAGCAGCTTACGGCACGAGCAGTACTTC
>.|.|TRBV4-2|TRBJ2-1
CASSQEFNNEQFF
TGTGCCAGCAGCCAAGAATTTAACAATGAGCAGTTCTTC
>.|few|TRBV30|TRBJ1-5
CAWSVQGNQPQHF
TGTGCCTGGAGTGTACAGGGAAATCAGCCCCAGCATTTT
>.|few|TRBV15|TRBJ1-1
CATSTTGGGTEAFF
TGTGCCACCAGCACCACAGGAGGAGGCACTGAAGCTTTCTTT
>.|.|TRBV7-4|TRBJ2-1
CASSLGSLEDEQFF
TGTGCCAGCAGCTTAGGTTCCCTAGAGGATGAGCAGTTCTTC
>TRBD1|.|TRBV5-6|TRBJ1-1
CASSRMGQILNTEAFF
TGTGCCAGCAGCCGGATGGGACAGATTCTAAACACTGAAGCTTTCTTT
>TRBD2|many|TRBV14|TRBJ2-1
CASSRTSGANNEQFF
TGTGCCAGCAGCCGGACTAGCGGAGCAAACAATGAGCAGTTCTTC
>TRBD2|.|TRBV18|TRBJ2-7
CASSSGLAGSLRSYEQYF
TGTGCCAGCTCATCCGGACTAGCGGGATCTCTCAGGTCCTACGAGCAGTACTTC
>.|.|TRBV6-5|TRBJ1-1
CASSYRVAHTEAFF
TGTGCCAGCAGTTACCGGGTAGCTCACACTGAAGCTTTCTTT
>TRBD2|.|TRBV20-1|TRBJ2-3
CSAGLGGGRAVWSDTQYF
TGCAGTGCAGGCCTCGGGGGCGGGAGGGCCGTTTGGTCAGATACGCAGTATTTT
>.|.|TRBV6-2/TRBV6-3|TRBJ2-3
CASSGIQGWLSTDTQYF
TGTGCCAGCAGTGGAATTCAGGGATGGCTAAGCACAGATACGCAGTATTTT
>.|.|TRBV27|TRBJ1-4
CASSPLDRTNEKLFF
TGTGCCAGCAGTCCCCTGGACAGAACTAATGAAAAACTGTTTTTT
>.|few|TRBV15|TRBJ1-5
CATSSYGQSYNQPQHF
TGTGCCACCAGCAGCTACGGACAGTCGTACAATCAGCCCCAGCATTTT
>.|.|TRBV19|TRBJ1-5
CASSRGRDQPQHF
TGTGCCAGTAGCAGGGGCAGGGATCAGCCCCAGCATTTT
>TRBD1|few|TRBV19|TRBJ2-3
CASSPRQGPTDTQYF
TGTGCCAGTAGTCCTCGACAGGGGCCAACAGATACGCAGTATTTT
>.|.|TRBV15|TRBJ1-4
CATSGNTGTYEKLFF
TGTGCCACCAGCGGAAACACAGGGACGTATGAAAAACTGTTTTTT
>TRBD1|once|TRBV12-3/TRBV12-4|TRBJ1-1
CASGSGQDEAFF
TGTGCCAGCGGATCCGGACAGGATGAAGCTTTCTTT
>TRBD2|many|TRBV7-8|TRBJ2-3
CASSSPAQLAGGDTQYF
TGTGCCAGCAGCTCCCCTGCTCAACTAGCGGGAGGAGATACGCAGTATTTT
>TRBD2|.|TRBV20-1|TRBJ2-1
CSPRTSGSNEQFF
TGCAGTCCAAGGACTAGCGGGAGTAATGAGCAGTTCTTC
>.|.|TRBV19|TRBJ2-2
CASSIDRVGTGELFF
TGTGCCAGTAGTATAGACAGGGTCGGCACCGGGGAGCTGTTTTTT
>.|few|TRBV11-1|TRBJ1-6
CASSLVANSPLHF
TGTGCCAGCAGCTTAGTGGCCAATTCACCCCTCCACTTT
>TRBD2|.|TRBV4-2|TRBJ2-5
CASSQVAGGGTQYF
TGTGCCAGCAGCCAAGTGGCGGGAGGGGGGACCCAGTACTTC
>TRBD2|few|TRBV12-3/TRBV12-4|TRBJ2-1
CASSFSGYSYNEQFF
TGTGCCAGCAGTTTTAGCGGGTACTCCTACAATGAGCAGTTCTTC
>TRBD2|few|TRBV12-3/TRBV12-4|TRBJ2-7
CASSFTSGSGEQYF
TGTGCCAGCAGTTTTACTAGCGGGAGTGGGGAGCAGTACTTC
>.|.|TRBV6-5|TRBJ2-7
CASSSADTEQYF
TGTGCCAGCAGTTCAGCGGATACTGAGCAGTACTTC
>.|.|TRBV20-1|TRBJ2-7
CSARGGGFDEQYF
TGCAGTGCCAGAGGGGGGGGGTTCGACGAGCAGTACTTC
>.|.|TRBV27|TRBJ1-1
CASSWGERSEAFF
TGTGCCAGCAGTTGGGGGGAGAGGAGTGAAGCTTTCTTT
>.|.|TRBV7-2|TRBJ1-2
CASSLGGTPIPRGYTF
TGTGCCAGCAGCTTAGGAGGGACCCCTATCCCGAGGGGCTACACCTTC
>.|few|TRBV19|TRBJ1-6
CASSIEQINSPLHF
TGTGCCAGTAGTATAGAACAGATCAATTCACCCCTCCACTTT
>.|few|TRBV6-1|TRBJ2-3
CASSGTEWRDTQYF
TGTGCCAGCAGTGGGACGGAGTGGAGAGATACGCAGTATTTT
>.|few|TRBV28|TRBJ2-5
CASTGAPGASQETQYF
TGTGCCAGCACTGGCGCCCCTGGAGCGAGTCAAGAGACCCAGTACTTC
>.|.|TRBV19|TRBJ1-2
CASKDGTNYGYTF
TGTGCCAGTAAGGACGGGACGAACTATGGCTACACCTTC
>.|many|TRBV12-3/TRBV12-4|TRBJ1-2
CASSQGPYGYTF
TGTGCCAGCAGCCAGGGGCCCTATGGCTACACCTTC
>TRBD1|.|TRBV7-2|TRBJ1-2
CASRQTGGDGYTF
TGTGCCAGCAGACAAACAGGGGGCGATGGCTACACCTTC